Listed below are T cell receptor beta chains from one sample, sequenced in a study of blood T cell repertoires in COVID-19. Sequencing used immunoSEQ multiplex PCR; TCRdb keeps in-frame clones, though not all of them. The sample has 300,000 to 450,000 clones; 70% to 90% are singletons. Sequenced material: peripheral blood. The receptors were gathered from a woman in her 30s with COVID-19, enrolled during active disease. Both conserved end residues are part of each CDR3. The D gene is left open where the match is weak. Clone size is stated in some rows and not others, as once, few, many or a class when expanded.

>15|TRBJ2-5|TRBV28|TRBD2|-
TGTGCCAGCAGTTCACTAGCGGGAGGTTCTGAGACCCAGTACTTC
CASSSLAGGSETQYF
>17|TRBJ2-4|TRBV3-1/TRBV3-2|TRBD2|-
TGTGCCAGCAGCCATGTGGGACTAGCGGGAGTGGGAAACATTCAGTACTTC
CASSHVGLAGVGNIQYF
>13|TRBJ1-5|TRBV29-1|TRBD1|-
TGCAGCGTTCAGGGACAGTTAAATCAGCCCCAGCATTTT
CSVQGQLNQPQHF
>15|TRBJ2-5|TRBV7-9|-|few
TGTGCCAGCAGCCCCCCCAGGGGAAGGGAAGAGACCCAGTACTTC
CASSPPRGREETQYF
>17|TRBJ2-3|TRBV9|TRBD2|-
TGTGCCAGCAGCGCAGACGGGACTAGCGGGAGAACAGATACGCAGTATTTT
CASSADGTSGRTDTQYF
>15|TRBJ2-3|TRBV4-1|-|-
TGCGCCAGCAGCCAAGTGGAAGGGGCTACAGATACGCAGTATTTT
CASSQVEGATDTQYF
>15|TRBJ2-3|TRBV7-3|TRBD2|-
TGTGCCAGCAGCTTCTTAGCGGGAGGGCCAGATACGCAGTATTTT
CASSFLAGGPDTQYF
>14|TRBJ1-1|TRBV11-3|-|-
TGTGCCAGCAGCCCGCACCACTACAGGGAGAGGGCTTTCTTT
CASSPHHYRERAFF
>14|TRBJ1-2|TRBV6-2/TRBV6-3|-|-
TGTGCCAGCAGTCTACAGTCTCCTAACTATGGCTACACCTTC
CASSLQSPNYGYTF
>14|TRBJ1-2|TRBV7-2|TRBD1|-
TGTGCCAGCAGCCCTGACAGGGGGCCTCAGGGCTACACCTTC
CASSPDRGPQGYTF
>12|TRBJ1-2|TRBV7-2|TRBD1|-
TGTGCCAGCAGCCGGACAGGATATGGCTACACCTTC
CASSRTGYGYTF
>14|TRBJ2-7|TRBV27|TRBD2|-
TGTGCCAGCACTAAATCGGGACTACCCTACGAGCAGTACTTC
CASTKSGLPYEQYF
>14|TRBJ2-3|TRBV5-1|-|-
TGCGCCAGCAGCTTGAGCGGGAGCACAGATACGCAGTATTTT
CASSLSGSTDTQYF
>16|TRBJ2-3|TRBV6-6|TRBD2|-
TGTGCCAGCAGCCAGGGACTAGCGGGAGCTCGAGATACGCAGTATTTT
CASSQGLAGARDTQYF
>13|TRBJ2-1|TRBV4-1|-|-
TGCGCCAGCAGCCAAGACTTAGCGAGAGAGCAGTTCTTC
CASSQDLAREQFF
>14|TRBJ1-2|TRBV6-1|-|-
TGTGCCAGCAGTGAATATAGAGGGAACTATGGCTACACCTTC
CASSEYRGNYGYTF
>17|TRBJ2-7|TRBV5-4|TRBD2|-
TGTGCCAGCAGCCCGGCGGGACTAGCGGGAGTAGGGTACGAGCAGTACTTC
CASSPAGLAGVGYEQYF
>15|TRBJ2-3|TRBV18|-|-
TGTGCCAGCTCACCTCGGGCAGGGAGCACAGATACGCAGTATTTT
CASSPRAGSTDTQYF
>13|TRBJ1-2|TRBV5-6|-|-
TGTGCCAGCAGCCCGGGCCAGGGTCTCGGCTACACCTTC
CASSPGQGLGYTF
>11|TRBJ1-5|TRBV4-1|-|-
TGCGCCAGCAGATTGAGGCAGCCCCAGCATTTT
CASRLRQPQHF
>11|TRBJ2-1|TRBV15|-|once
TGTGCCACCAGAACGGGGGATGAGCAGTTCTTC
CATRTGDEQFF
>14|TRBJ2-7|TRBV4-1|-|-
TGCGCCAGCAGCCCGGGGGAGAGCGCACACGAGCAGTACTTC
CASSPGESAHEQYF
>12|TRBJ1-6|TRBV6-5|-|-
TGTGCCAGCAGTTACACGGGGGCACCCCTCCACTTT
CASSYTGAPLHF